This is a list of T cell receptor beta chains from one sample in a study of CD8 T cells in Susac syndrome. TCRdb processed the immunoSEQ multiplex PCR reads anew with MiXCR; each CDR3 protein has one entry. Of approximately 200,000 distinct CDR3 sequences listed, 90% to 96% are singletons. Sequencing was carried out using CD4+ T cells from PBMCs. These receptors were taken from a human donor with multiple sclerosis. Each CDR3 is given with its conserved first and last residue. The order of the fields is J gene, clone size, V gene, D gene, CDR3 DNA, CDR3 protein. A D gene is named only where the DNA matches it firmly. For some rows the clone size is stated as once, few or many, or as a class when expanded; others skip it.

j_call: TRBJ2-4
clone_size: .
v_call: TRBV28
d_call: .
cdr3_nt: TGTGCCAGCAGTACTCTGCAGGGATCGGACATTCAGTACTTC
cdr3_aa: CASSTLQGSDIQYF

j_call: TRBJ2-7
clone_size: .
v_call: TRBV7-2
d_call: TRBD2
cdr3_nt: TGTGCCAGCAGCTCCCAGGGACTAGCGGGGGACGAGCAGTACTTC
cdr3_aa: CASSSQGLAGDEQYF

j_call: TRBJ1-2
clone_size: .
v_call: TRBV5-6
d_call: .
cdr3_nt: TGTGCCAGCAGCGCCGACTATGGCTACACCTTC
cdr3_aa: CASSADYGYTF

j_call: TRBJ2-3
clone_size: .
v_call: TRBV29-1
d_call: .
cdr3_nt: TGCAGCGTTGATCTGGCTAGAGATACGCAGTATTTT
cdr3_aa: CSVDLARDTQYF

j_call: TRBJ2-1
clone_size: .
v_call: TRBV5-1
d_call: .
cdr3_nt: TGCGCCAGCAGCCCTCGTGAGGGGAGCTCCTACAATGAGCAGTTCTTC
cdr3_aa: CASSPREGSSYNEQFF

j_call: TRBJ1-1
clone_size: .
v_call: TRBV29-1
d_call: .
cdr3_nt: TGCAGCTCTACTCAAAGGAACACTGAAGCTTTCTTT
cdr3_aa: CSSTQRNTEAFF

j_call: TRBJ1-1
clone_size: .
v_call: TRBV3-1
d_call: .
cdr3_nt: TGTGCCAGCAGCCAAGCCGGAGGAGGAACTGAAGCTTTCTTT
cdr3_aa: CASSQAGGGTEAFF

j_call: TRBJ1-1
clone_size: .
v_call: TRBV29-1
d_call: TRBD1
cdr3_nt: TGCAGCACACAGGGGCAAATGGGGTTAGAGGCTTTCTTT
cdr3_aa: CSTQGQMGLEAFF

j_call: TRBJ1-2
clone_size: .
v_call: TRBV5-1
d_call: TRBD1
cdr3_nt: TGCGCCAGCAGCTTGGTGTCAGGGGGAAACTATGGCTACACCTTC
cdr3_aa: CASSLVSGGNYGYTF

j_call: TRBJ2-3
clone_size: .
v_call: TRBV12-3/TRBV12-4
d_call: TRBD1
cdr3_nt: TGTGCCAGCAGTTTCGGGACAGGGAGCACAGATACGCAGTATTTT
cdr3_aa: CASSFGTGSTDTQYF

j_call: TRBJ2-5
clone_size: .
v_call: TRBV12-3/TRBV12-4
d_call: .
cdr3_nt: TGTGCCAGCAGTTTCCGCCCCCCGGGGGATAAAGAGACCCAGTACTTC
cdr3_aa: CASSFRPPGDKETQYF

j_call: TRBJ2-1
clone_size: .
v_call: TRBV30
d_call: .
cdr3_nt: TGTGCCTGGAGGGCAGGGGCCGGCTACAATGAGCAGTTCTTC
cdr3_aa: CAWRAGAGYNEQFF

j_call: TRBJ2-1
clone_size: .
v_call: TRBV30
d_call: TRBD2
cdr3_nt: TGTGCCTGGACGGGACTATTCAACTACAATGAGCAGTTCTTC
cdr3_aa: CAWTGLFNYNEQFF

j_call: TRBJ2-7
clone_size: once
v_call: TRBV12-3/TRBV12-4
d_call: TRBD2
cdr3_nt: TGTGCCAGCAGTCTTAGCGGGGGGATCTACGAGCAGTACTTC
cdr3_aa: CASSLSGGIYEQYF

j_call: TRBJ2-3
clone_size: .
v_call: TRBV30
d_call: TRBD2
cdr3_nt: TGTGCCTGGGAGTTAGGCCTAGCGGTAGATACGCAGTATTTT
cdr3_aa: CAWELGLAVDTQYF

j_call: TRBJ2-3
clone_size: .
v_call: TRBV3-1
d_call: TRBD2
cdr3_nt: TGTGCCAGCAGCCGCGTACTAGCGGGGGCCCCTCGTAACACAGATACGCAGTATTTT
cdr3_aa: CASSRVLAGAPRNTDTQYF

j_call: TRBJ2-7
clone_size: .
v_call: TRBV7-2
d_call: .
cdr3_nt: TGTGCCAGCAGCCCCCAGCCCCTTTTCGAGCAGTACTTC
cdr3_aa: CASSPQPLFEQYF

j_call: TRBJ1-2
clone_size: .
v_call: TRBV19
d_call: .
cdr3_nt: TGTGCCAGTAGCCGACGGGACCAGGGCGGCTACACCTTC
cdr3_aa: CASSRRDQGGYTF

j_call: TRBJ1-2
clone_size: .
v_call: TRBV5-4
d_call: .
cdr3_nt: TGTGCCAGCAGCCCCGGGACGGATCATTATGGCTACACCTTC
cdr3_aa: CASSPGTDHYGYTF

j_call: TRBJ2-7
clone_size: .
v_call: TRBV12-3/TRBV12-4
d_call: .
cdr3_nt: TGTGCCAGCAGTTTGGGAAACTCCTACGAGCAGTACTTC
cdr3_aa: CASSLGNSYEQYF

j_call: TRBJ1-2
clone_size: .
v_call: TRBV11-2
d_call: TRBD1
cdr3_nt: TGTGCCAGCAGCTTAGATTTAGTACAGGGGGACTATGGCTACACCTTC
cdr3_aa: CASSLDLVQGDYGYTF

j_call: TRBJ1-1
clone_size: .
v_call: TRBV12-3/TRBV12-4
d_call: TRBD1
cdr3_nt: TGTGCCAGCAGTTATGACAGGGACACCCTGAACACTGAAGCTTTCTTT
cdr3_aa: CASSYDRDTLNTEAFF

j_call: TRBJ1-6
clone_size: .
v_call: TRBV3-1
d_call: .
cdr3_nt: TGTGCCAGCAGCCAAGTTGTTCAGGGGTCACCCCTCCACTTT
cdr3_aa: CASSQVVQGSPLHF

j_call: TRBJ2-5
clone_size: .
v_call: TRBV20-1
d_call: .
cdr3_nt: TGCAGTGCTAGACTATTAAAGCTAGACGTCCTTTGGCCCCAGTACTTC
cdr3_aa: CSARLLKLDVLWPQYF

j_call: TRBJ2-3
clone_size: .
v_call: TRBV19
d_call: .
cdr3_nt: TGTGCCAGTAGTATAGACCGCCTCACAGATACGCAGTATTTT
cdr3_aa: CASSIDRLTDTQYF

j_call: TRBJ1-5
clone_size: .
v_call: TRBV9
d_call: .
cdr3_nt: TGTGCCAGCAGCGTAGCCGGGCAGGGGAATCAGCCCCAGCATTTT
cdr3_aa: CASSVAGQGNQPQHF

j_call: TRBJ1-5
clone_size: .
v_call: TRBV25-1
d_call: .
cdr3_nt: TGTGCCAGCAGTGAATGTCCGGGTAGAGGGGATCAGCCCCAGCATTTT
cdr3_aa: CASSECPGRGDQPQHF

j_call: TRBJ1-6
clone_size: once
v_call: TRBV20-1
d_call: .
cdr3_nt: TGCAGTGCTAGAGATCTGGGGGTCTCTTCACCCCTCCACTTT
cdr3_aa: CSARDLGVSSPLHF

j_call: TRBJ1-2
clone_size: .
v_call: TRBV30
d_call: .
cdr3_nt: TGTGCCTGGAACCCGGGACGGCGTGTTGGCTACACCTTC
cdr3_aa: CAWNPGRRVGYTF

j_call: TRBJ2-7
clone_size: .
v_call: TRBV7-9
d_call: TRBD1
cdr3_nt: TGTGCCAGCAGCCCGGGGGACAGGTTTTGCTTC
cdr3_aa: CASSPGDRFCF

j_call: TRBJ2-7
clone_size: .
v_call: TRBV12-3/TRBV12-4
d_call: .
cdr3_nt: TGTGCCAGCAGACTAGCCGGTCGACACGAGCAGTACTTC
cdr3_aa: CASRLAGRHEQYF

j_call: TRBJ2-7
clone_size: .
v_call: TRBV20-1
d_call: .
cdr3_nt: TGCAGTGCTAGAGGTAGTGGGGGGTACGAGCAGTACTTC
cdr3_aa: CSARGSGGYEQYF

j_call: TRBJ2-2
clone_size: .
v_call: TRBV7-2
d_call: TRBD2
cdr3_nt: TGTGCCAGCAGCCCGACCTACAGACTAGCATCGAACACCGGGGAGCTGTTTTTT
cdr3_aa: CASSPTYRLASNTGELFF

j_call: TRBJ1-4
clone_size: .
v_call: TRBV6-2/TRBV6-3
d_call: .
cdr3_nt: TGTGCCAGCAGCTTACGGACCCTGGACAGTCGTAATGAAAAACTGTTTTTT
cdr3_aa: CASSLRTLDSRNEKLFF

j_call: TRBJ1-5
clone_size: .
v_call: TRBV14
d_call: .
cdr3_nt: TGTGCCAGCAGCCAAAGGCAGAGTAGCAATCAGCCCCAGCATTTT
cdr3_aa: CASSQRQSSNQPQHF

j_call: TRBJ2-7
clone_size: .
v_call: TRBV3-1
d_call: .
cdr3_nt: TGTGCCAGCAGCCAAATGGTCACGGGGCACGAGCAGTACTTC
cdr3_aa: CASSQMVTGHEQYF

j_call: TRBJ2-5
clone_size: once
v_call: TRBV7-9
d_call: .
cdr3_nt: TGTGCCAGCAGCTTAGAACTGGCCTTCCAAGAGACCCAGTACTTC
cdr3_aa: CASSLELAFQETQYF

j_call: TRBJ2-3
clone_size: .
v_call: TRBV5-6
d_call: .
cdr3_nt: TGTGCCAGCAGCTTGTGGGTAGATACGCAGTATTTT
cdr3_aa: CASSLWVDTQYF